This TCR beta chain was profiled in a study of T cell changes during pregnancy in multiple sclerosis. Looked up from germline, CDR1 is SGDLS and CDR2 is YYNGEE. J was trimmed by 7 bases and V by 4 bases; bases with no gene match: 8. The CDR3 has 15 amino acids. This clone was seen only once. The data were produced by immunoSEQ multiplex PCR, yet TCRdb's version contains in-frame clones alone and is incomplete. The repertoire includes 35,000 to 40,000 clones, around 91% of them detected once, and approximately 0.5% sits in the top ten. This chain connects TRBV9 to TRBJ2-1, with 10 bases fitting TRBD1. This sample comprised CD4+ T cells from peripheral blood mononuclear cells, obtained in the second trimester of pregnancy. This receptor was identified in a female donor with multiple sclerosis, enrolled in a pregnancy study. The CDR3 DNA is TGTGCCAGCAGCTCCCTGGGACAGGGGAGGAATGAGCAGTTCTTC. Translated: CASSSLGQGRNEQFF. Filled out from reference TRBV9 and TRBJ2-1, the complete variable domain reads DSGVTQTPKHLITATGQRVTLRCSPRSGDLSVYWYQQSLDQGLQFLIQYYNGEERAKGNILERFSAQQFPDLHSELNLSSLELGDSALYFCASSSLGQGRNEQFFGPGTRLTVL.